These T cell receptor beta chains were read from a single sample in a study of T cell responses to AZD1222 COVID-19 vaccine. Only in-frame clones appear in the TCRdb table, and some are missing; sequencing was by immunoSEQ multiplex PCR. Its clone listing holds around 140,000 clones. Source material: peripheral blood. These receptors all come from an adult in good health. Each CDR3 is given without its conserved first and last residue.

V gene: TRBV6-2/TRBV6-3; J gene: TRBJ2-5; CDR3 protein: ASSYGGTSQETQY
V gene: TRBV29-1; J gene: TRBJ1-1; CDR3 protein: SVEIGRLEAF
V gene: TRBV29-1; J gene: TRBJ2-7; CDR3 protein: SARTGLSYEQY
V gene: TRBV27; J gene: TRBJ2-7; CDR3 protein: ASSSHYEQY
V gene: TRBV7-2; J gene: TRBJ1-1; CDR3 protein: ASARGANTEAF
V gene: TRBV7-2; J gene: TRBJ2-7; CDR3 protein: ASSPRGEPYEQY
V gene: TRBV5-4; J gene: TRBJ2-1; CDR3 protein: ASSLGGYEQF
V gene: TRBV4-1; J gene: TRBJ1-2; CDR3 protein: ASSQEPWDRDYGYT
V gene: TRBV9; J gene: TRBJ1-2; CDR3 protein: ASSVVAGQGAQRNGYT
V gene: TRBV6-5; J gene: TRBJ2-1; CDR3 protein: ASTQGPNGDEQF
V gene: TRBV12-5; J gene: TRBJ1-1; CDR3 protein: ASGPTGVEAF
V gene: TRBV4-2; J gene: TRBJ1-5; CDR3 protein: ASSHAGGGAEQPQH
V gene: TRBV11-2; J gene: TRBJ2-7; CDR3 protein: ASSRTGFSYEQY
V gene: TRBV6-5; J gene: TRBJ1-2; CDR3 protein: ATFGRGTDYGYT
V gene: TRBV7-2; J gene: TRBJ2-1; CDR3 protein: ASSELAGGPYEQF
V gene: TRBV11-1; J gene: TRBJ1-6; CDR3 protein: ASSPPGGNSPLH
V gene: TRBV9; J gene: TRBJ2-7; CDR3 protein: ASSERTGGIYEQY
V gene: TRBV14; J gene: TRBJ1-1; CDR3 protein: ASSPTVNTEAF
V gene: TRBV7-9; J gene: TRBJ1-2; CDR3 protein: ASSRGPRNSSRGYT
V gene: TRBV7-2; J gene: TRBJ1-2; CDR3 protein: ASSLGTGFGYT